This T cell receptor (beta chain) comes out of a study of blood T cell repertoires in COVID-19 (dated by TCRdb to the early 2020s). Background on the whole study: Samples covering the acute and convalescent phases of COVID-19 were provided by collaborators in the United States, Italy and Spain. The prospective study material was composed of cDNA or gDNA derived from T cells, B-cell-depleted T cells, or PBMCs. Deeply sampled blood TCRbeta repertoires from subjects exposed to, actively infected with, or recovered from COVID-19 were included in the dataset. The repertoires were made available in a free public database intended to serve as a resource for research on the immune response to SARS-CoV-2. Samples came from the ongoing ImmuneRACE study (first 160 participants) plus 1,254 subjects from 6 global collaborators. Nearly every sample came with metadata listing a de-identified subject ID, COVID-19 status, age in years and sex. Where available, HLA class I and class II types were taken from metadata supplied by the sample provider and were not determined by assay-based typing. What the work shows at the level of the full study, not this receptor alone: The amount of clinical and demographic metadata varied by source and participant and was provided uncurated.

This clone showed up just once. It has no known antigen specificity. Base qualities are missing; no much larger clone stands one base away. V gives up 4 bases and J gives up 3 bases, and the segment between their germline ends measures 6 bases. The CDR3 holds 12 amino acids from the cysteine to the phenylalanine. CDR3 DNA only is kept here, 36 bases in frame from base 1. The collaborating institutions used their own protocols to collect whole blood in K2EDTA tubes. Collaborator samples were shipped for TCRbeta analysis as frozen whole blood, isolated PBMCs, or DNA extracted from either sample type. The immunoSEQ Assay, a bias-controlled multiplex PCR, was used to amplify TCRbeta CDR3 regions from genomic DNA. The published analysis was carried out like this. The number of nucleated cells in each sample was estimated from the amplification of reference gene primers within the assay. To quantify the absolute abundance of each unique TCRbeta CDR3 rearrangement, sequence reads were collapsed and filtered. For each sample, productive Simpson clonality was calculated as the square root of Simpson's diversity index over productive rearrangements. In TCRdb, the immuneACCESS table is reduced to in-frame sequences with V and J assigned. These tables do not hold every clone; where another copy was compared, an unresolved V gene accounts for under half, and the others remain unexplained. Clone size and V and J calls were adopted from that table, with D and trimming inferred from the DNA. The sample yields 90,000 to 140,000 clones; roughly 85% were counted once. Around 4.1% of the sample is in the top ten clones.

What was sequenced was peripheral blood. The sequence is built from TRBV12-3 or TRBV12-4 and TRBJ1-1; TRBD1 might be the D gene, on 6 matching bases. The sequence was collected from a man between 45 and 60 years old with acute or convalescent COVID-19. The sequence in DNA is TGTGCCAGCAGTTACAGGGACACTGAAGCTTTCTTT. This gives the protein CASSYRDTEAFF.